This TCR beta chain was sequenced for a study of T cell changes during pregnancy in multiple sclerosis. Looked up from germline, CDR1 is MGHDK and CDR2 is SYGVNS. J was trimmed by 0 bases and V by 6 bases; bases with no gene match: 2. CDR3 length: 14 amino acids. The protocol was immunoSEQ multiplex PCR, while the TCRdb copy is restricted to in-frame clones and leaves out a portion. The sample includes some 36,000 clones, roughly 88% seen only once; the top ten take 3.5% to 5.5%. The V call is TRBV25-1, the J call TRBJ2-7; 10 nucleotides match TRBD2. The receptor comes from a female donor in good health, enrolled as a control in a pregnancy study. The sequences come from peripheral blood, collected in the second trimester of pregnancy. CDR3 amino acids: CASSPSGSSYEQYF. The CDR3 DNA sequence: TGTGCCAGCAGCCCTAGCGGGAGCTCCTACGAGCAGTACTTC.